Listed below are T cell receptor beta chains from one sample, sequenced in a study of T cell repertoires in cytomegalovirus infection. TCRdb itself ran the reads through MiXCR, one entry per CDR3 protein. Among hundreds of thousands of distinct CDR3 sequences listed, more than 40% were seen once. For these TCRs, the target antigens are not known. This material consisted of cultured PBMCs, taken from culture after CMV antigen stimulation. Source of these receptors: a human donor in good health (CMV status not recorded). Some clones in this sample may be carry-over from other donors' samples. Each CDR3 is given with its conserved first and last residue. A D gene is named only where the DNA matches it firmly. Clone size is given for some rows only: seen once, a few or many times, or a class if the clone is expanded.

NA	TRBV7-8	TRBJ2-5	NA	TGTGCCAGCAAAATCACCGAGCAGCTCCAAGAGACCCAGTACTTC	CASKITEQLQETQYF
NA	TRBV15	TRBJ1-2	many	TGTGCCACCAGCATAGGGTTCGGCTACACCTTC	CATSIGFGYTF
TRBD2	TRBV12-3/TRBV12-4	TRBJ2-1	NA	TGTGCCAGCAGTTTTGGGCGGGGGGGCGGGTACAATGAGCAGTTCTTC	CASSFGRGGGYNEQFF
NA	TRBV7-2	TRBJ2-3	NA	TGTGCCAGCAGCAGAGGTGACTGGCTTTGGACGCAGTATTTT	CASSRGDWLWTQYF
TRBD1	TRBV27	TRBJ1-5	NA	TGTGCCAGCAGTATGATGACAGGGGAGAATCAGCCCCAGCATTTT	CASSMMTGENQPQHF
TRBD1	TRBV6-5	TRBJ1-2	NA	TGTGCCAGCAGTCAACTCGTGGGACAGGGGAACTATGGCTACACCTTC	CASSQLVGQGNYGYTF
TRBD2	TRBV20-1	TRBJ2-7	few	TGCAGTGCTTCCAGGACTAGCGGGCCCTACGAGCAGTACTTC	CSASRTSGPYEQYF
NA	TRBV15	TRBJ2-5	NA	TGTGCCACCAGCAGTGATAGCGGTCCAGAGACCCAGTACTTC	CATSSDSGPETQYF
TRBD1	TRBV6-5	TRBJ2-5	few	TGTGCCAGCAGGAAGACAGGGCGAGAGACCCAGTACTTC	CASRKTGRETQYF
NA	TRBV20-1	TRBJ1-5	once	TGCAGTGCTAGCCCTCCAGGCCTCAATCAGCCCCAGCATTTT	CSASPPGLNQPQHF
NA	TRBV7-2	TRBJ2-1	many	TGTGCCAGCAGCTCACCAACCCCAGGGGAGCAGTTCTTC	CASSSPTPGEQFF
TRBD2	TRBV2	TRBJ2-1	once	TGTGCCAGCGGACCCCTCGGCGGGAGGGGGTTCTTC	CASGPLGGRGFF
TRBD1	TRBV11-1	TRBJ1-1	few	TGTGCCAGCAGAGAACGGACAGGGGTCGGGAACACTGAAGCTTTCTTT	CASRERTGVGNTEAFF
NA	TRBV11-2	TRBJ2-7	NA	TGTGCCAGCAGCCCTATACAGGGACTTACCTACGAGCAGTACTTC	CASSPIQGLTYEQYF
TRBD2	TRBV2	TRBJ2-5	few	TGTGCCAGCAGTGAATTCGGGGGGAAGCGGGAGACCCAGTACTTC	CASSEFGGKRETQYF
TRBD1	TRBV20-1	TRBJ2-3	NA	TGCAGTGCTAGAGGGGGACAGTTTAGCACAGATACGCAGTATTTT	CSARGGQFSTDTQYF
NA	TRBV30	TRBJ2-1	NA	TGTGCCTGGAGTTTCGGGGGAGGGGGGGGCTATGAGCAGTTCTTC	CAWSFGGGGGYEQFF
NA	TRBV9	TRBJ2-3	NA	TGTGCCAGCAGCGTACGGCCTGAGCTCCGGGCAGATACGCAGTATTTT	CASSVRPELRADTQYF
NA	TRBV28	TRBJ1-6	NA	TGTGCCAGCAGTTACAGGGTCGACTCACCCCTCCACTTT	CASSYRVDSPLHF
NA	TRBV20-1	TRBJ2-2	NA	TGCAGTGCCAGAGGACTACTGAACACCGGGGAGCTGTTTTTT	CSARGLLNTGELFF
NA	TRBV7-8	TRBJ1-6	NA	TGTGCCAGCAGCTTAGAACAGAGGCCCCTCCACTTT	CASSLEQRPLHF
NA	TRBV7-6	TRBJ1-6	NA	TGTGCCAGCAGCCAGAGCTCCTATAATTCACCCCTCCACTTT	CASSQSSYNSPLHF
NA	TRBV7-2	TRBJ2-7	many	TGTGCCAGCAGCTTAGCGCGTAGCATCCGCGAGCAGTACTTC	CASSLARSIREQYF
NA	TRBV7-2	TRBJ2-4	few	TGTGCCAGCAGCCGTCAGCCAGCCAAAAACATTCAGTACTTC	CASSRQPAKNIQYF
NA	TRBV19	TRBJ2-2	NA	TGTGCCAGTAGAAGGGCGAACACCGGGGAGCTGTTTTTT	CASRRANTGELFF
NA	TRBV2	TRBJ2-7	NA	TGTGCCAGCAAGGGCAGGGTCTACGAGCAGTACTTC	CASKGRVYEQYF
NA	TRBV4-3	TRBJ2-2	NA	TGCGCCAGCAGCCAAGATTCCAGATTCACCGGGGAGCTGTTTTTT	CASSQDSRFTGELFF
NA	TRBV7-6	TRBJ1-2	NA	TGTGCCAGCAGCTTAGAGTGGCCGGCGGCTCAGGGCTATGGCTACACCTTC	CASSLEWPAAQGYGYTF
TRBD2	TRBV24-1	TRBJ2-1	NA	TGTGCCACCAGAGGGCTGACCGGGACTAGCGGGATAAGCTCCTACAATGAGCAGTTCTTC	CATRGLTGTSGISSYNEQFF
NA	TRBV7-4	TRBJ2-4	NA	TGTGCCAGCAGCCCTAGTTCCATTCAGTACTTC	CASSPSSIQYF
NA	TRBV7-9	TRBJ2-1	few	TGTGCCAGCAGCTTTCCCCGCAGGGAGCAGTTCTTC	CASSFPRREQFF
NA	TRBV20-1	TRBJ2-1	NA	TGCAGTGCTAGTCCCGGAATCTCCTACAATGAGCAGTTCTTC	CSASPGISYNEQFF
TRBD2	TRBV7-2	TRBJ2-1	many	TGTGCCAGCAGCATGCCTAGCGGGAGGGTCCCCAGAAGCTCCTACAATGAGCAGTTCTTC	CASSMPSGRVPRSSYNEQFF
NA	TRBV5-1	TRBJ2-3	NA	TGCGCCAGCAGTCCCGGGACCCATCGCACAGATACGCAGTATTTT	CASSPGTHRTDTQYF
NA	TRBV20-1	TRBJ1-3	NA	TGCAGTGCTAGATCTGGGTCTTCTGGAAACACCATATATTTT	CSARSGSSGNTIYF
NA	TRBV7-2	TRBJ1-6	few	TGTGCCAGCAGCTACCCGGGGGGACCCCTCCACTTT	CASSYPGGPLHF
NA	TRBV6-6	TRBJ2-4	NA	TGTGCCAGCAGTTACCGCCTACTTAGGGACAAAAACATTCAGTACTTC	CASSYRLLRDKNIQYF
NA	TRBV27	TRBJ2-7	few	TGTGCCAGCAGTTTTGGAGGGACCCGGGGTTACGAGCAGTACTTC	CASSFGGTRGYEQYF
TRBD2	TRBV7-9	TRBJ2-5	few	TGTGCCAGCAGCTTCTTAGCGGGAGGGCTTTCAGAGACCCAGTACTTC	CASSFLAGGLSETQYF
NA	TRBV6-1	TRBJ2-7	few	TGTGCCAGCAGGTCCCATTCAACGGAACCCTACGAGCAGTACTTC	CASRSHSTEPYEQYF
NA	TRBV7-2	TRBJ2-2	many	TGTGCCAGCAGCCCGAACAGGGTGAACACCGGGGAGCTGTTTTTT	CASSPNRVNTGELFF
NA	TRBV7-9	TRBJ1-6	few	TGTGCCAGCAGCAGACACACGGTTTCCAAATCACCCCTCCACTTT	CASSRHTVSKSPLHF
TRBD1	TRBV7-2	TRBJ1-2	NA	TGTGCCAGCAGCATGCAGGGGGCTGATGGGGGCTACACCTTC	CASSMQGADGGYTF
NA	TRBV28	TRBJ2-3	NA	TGTGCCAGCAGTTTTCCTTGGGGGGAGAGCACAGATACGCAGTATTTT	CASSFPWGESTDTQYF
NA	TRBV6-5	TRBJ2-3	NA	TGCCAGCGAAACATGGATACGCAGTATTTT	CQRNMDTQYF
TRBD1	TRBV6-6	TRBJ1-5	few	TGTGCCAGCAGTTACGGACAGGATGGTCAGCCCCAGCATTTT	CASSYGQDGQPQHF
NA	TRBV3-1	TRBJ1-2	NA	TGTGCCAGCAGCCAAGATTCGGGCGGTCTGGGCTACACCTTC	CASSQDSGGLGYTF
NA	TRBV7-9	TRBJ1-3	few	TGTGCCACCCCCGCCTCTGGAAACACCATATATTTT	CATPASGNTIYF
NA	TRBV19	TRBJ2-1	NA	TGTGCCAGTAGTCTTTGGGACCTAAATGAGCAGTTCTTC	CASSLWDLNEQFF
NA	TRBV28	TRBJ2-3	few	TGTGCCAGCAGTTTTATTTCGGGGATTAGCACAGATACGCAGTATTTT	CASSFISGISTDTQYF
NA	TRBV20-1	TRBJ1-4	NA	TGCAGTGCTAGAAGGGGCGGGGGGCGCGTTGAAAAACTGTTTTTT	CSARRGGGRVEKLFF
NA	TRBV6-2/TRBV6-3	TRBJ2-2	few	TGTGCCAGCAGTCTAAGAAGATTATCGAACACCGGGGAGCTGTTTTTT	CASSLRRLSNTGELFF
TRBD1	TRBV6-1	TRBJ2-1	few	TGTGCCAGCAGGGGACAGGGGAGCAATGAGCAGTTCTTC	CASRGQGSNEQFF